These 13 T cell receptor beta chains were sequenced from one sample in a study of cytomegalovirus exposure and HLA in healthy donors. Both 60 Vbeta primers and 13 Jbeta primers went into the PCR. Sequencing was performed with immunoSEQ multiplex PCR; in TCRdb, only in-frame clones are kept and a portion is missing. The table records 150,000 to 200,000 clones, around 80% of them present only once. The sequenced sample was PBMCs. Receptors were obtained from a man aged 18 to 29 in good health and CMV-seropositive.

This chain connects TRBV5-1 to TRBJ2-7, with a weak D call TRBD2 (6 bases). The V gene lost 5 bases and the J gene lost 4 bases, with 13 bases spanning the gap. The CDR3 totals 13 residues. Germline V gives CDR1 SGHRS, CDR2 YFSETQ. In DNA form, the CDR3 reads TGCGCCAGCAGTTGGGGTAGCGGATACGAGCAGTACTTC. It translates to CASSWGSGYEQYF. Combining the CDR3 with reference TRBV5-1 and TRBJ2-7 gives the whole variable domain KAGVTQTPRYLIKTRGQQVTLSCSPISGHRSVSWYQQTPGQGLQFLFEYFSETQRNKGNFPGRFSGRQFSNSRSEMNVSTLELGDSALYLCASSWGSGYEQYFGPGTRLTVT.

The genes are TRBV27 and TRBJ2-3; perhaps TRBD2 as D (5 bases). The CDR3 consists of 16 residues. V gave up 5 bases and J gave up 1 base, with 16 bases separating them. Germline CDR1 is MNHEY and CDR2 is SMNVEV (reference sequence). CDR3 DNA: TGTGCCAGCAGTCCAAGGGTGGGGAGTGGCACAGATACGCAGTATTTT. Protein product: CASSPRVGSGTDTQYF.

The chain combines TRBV4-2 with TRBJ1-4; no clear D gene. There are 16 residues in the CDR3. Germline V gene data show CDR1 as LGHNA and CDR2 as YNFKEQ. V lost 4 bases, J lost 0 bases, and 12 bases lay in between. The CDR3, as DNA: TGTGCCAGCAGCCCCGCGGACTTTGCAACTAATGAAAAACTGTTTTTT. Translating gives CASSPADFATNEKLFF.

The J gene is TRBJ2-3, the V gene TRBV19, with TRBD2 identical over 10 bases. The CDR3 consists of 14 residues. Germline V gene data show CDR1 as LNHDA and CDR2 as SQIVND (reference sequence). V dropped 8 bases and J dropped 8; count of bases not matched to a gene: 10. The CDR3 here is CASGPAGGPITQYF. As DNA, the CDR3 is TGTGCCAGTGGCCCAGCGGGAGGGCCAATTACGCAGTATTTT.

This rearrangement joins TRBV6-5 to TRBJ2-7; no clear D gene. Germline V lookup: CDR1 MNHEY, CDR2 SVGAGI. Trimming removed 2 bases at V and 6 bases at J, with 5 bases between. The CDR3 spans 11 residues. CDR3 DNA: TGTGCCAGCAGTTACCTCGGCGAGCAGTACTTC. Protein: CASSYLGEQYF.

This chain's CDR3 is CASSFKRESYEQYF. The CDR3 DNA reads TGTGCCAGCAGTTTTAAGCGGGAGAGCTACGAGCAGTACTTC. The chain joins TRBV27 to TRBJ2-7; 8 positions match TRBD2. Germline CDR1 reads MNHEY; CDR2 reads SMNVEV (reference sequence). V was clipped by 3 bases and J by 3 bases; unmatched bases: 4. This CDR3 is built from 14 residues.

The chain joins TRBV19 to TRBJ2-2; 8 nucleotides line up with TRBD1. The germline gives CDR1 LNHDA, CDR2 SQIVND (reference sequence). The CDR3 spans 15 residues. V dropped 6 bases and J dropped 1; count of bases not matched to a gene: 4. The CDR3 DNA reads as TGTGCCAGTAGAACGGGACAGGAGAACACCGGGGAGCTGTTTTTT. Translating gives CASRTGQENTGELFF.

V usage is TRBV28 and J usage is TRBJ1-5; weak D call: TRBD1 (6 bases). V dropped 6 bases and J dropped 1 base, with 16 bases sitting between them. CDR3 length: 16 amino acids. Germline V lookup: CDR1 MDHEN, CDR2 SYDVKM. CDR3 bases: TGTGCCAGCAGATCCCTCCAGGGGAAGAGCAATCAGCCCCAGCATTTT. This translates into CASRSLQGKSNQPQHF. Looking up the rest from reference TRBV28 and TRBJ1-5 gives the full variable domain: DVKVTQSSRYLVKRTGEKVFLECVQDMDHENMFWYRQDPGLGLRLIYFSYDVKMKEKGDIPEGYSVSREKKERFSLILESASTNQTSMYLCASRSLQGKSNQPQHFGDGTRLSIL.

The chain combines TRBV6-1 with TRBJ2-7; a weak D match, TRBD2 (5 bases). This CDR3 spans 14 amino acids. CDR1 MNHNS and CDR2 SASEGT come from the germline V gene. The germline V and J ends were trimmed by 0 bases and 7 bases, with 13 bases remaining between them. CDR3 protein: CASSEAPGEGEQYF. CDR3 in DNA: TGTGCCAGCAGTGAAGCTCCCGGGGAAGGGGAGCAGTACTTC.

The chain carries TRBV5-5 and TRBJ1-3; no reliable D call. The germline CDR1 and CDR2 sequences are SGHKS and YYEKEE (reference sequence). Deletions cut 4 bases from V and 4 bases from J, with 9 bases between. This CDR3 has 13 residues. CDR3 coding DNA: TGTGCCAGCAGCCAACGGTCCGGAAACACCATATATTTT. It codes for CASSQRSGNTIYF.

The chain recombines TRBV28 with TRBJ1-2, with D tentatively TRBD1 (5 bases). Trimming removed 7 bases from V and 1 base from J, with 28 bases in between. The CDR3 is made up of 19 amino acids. CDR1 MDHEN and CDR2 SYDVKM come from the germline V gene. The CDR3 spells CASTSPPSLDTFFNYGYTF. The CDR3 DNA is TGTGCCAGCACCTCACCACCCAGCTTGGACACGTTTTTTAACTATGGCTACACCTTC.

This clone was observed a single time. The rearrangement links TRBV7-9 to TRBJ2-7; D perhaps matches TRBD1 (5 bases). The CDR3 spans 11 residues. Germline V gene data show CDR1 as SEHNR and CDR2 as FQNEAQ (reference sequence). With 8 bases removed from V and 4 bases from J, the gap between germline ends came to 9 bases. The CDR3 coding sequence is TGTGCCAGCGCCAGGGCATACGAGCAGTACTTC. Protein: CASARAYEQYF.

This clone was seen once. The rearrangement joins TRBV29-1 to TRBJ1-1; 12 bases fit TRBD1. This CDR3 region has 14 residues. Trimming at V came to 6 bases and at J to 6 bases, leaving 8 bases not matched to a gene. CDR1 is SQVTM, CDR2 ANQGSEA, per germline. The CDR3 DNA sequence: TGCAGCGTATACACCGGGACAGGGGGCCCTGAAGCTTTCTTT. Residues: CSVYTGTGGPEAFF.